One TCR beta chain is described in this entry. As yet, its antigen is unknown. These data originate in a study of TIL therapy for anti-PD-1-resistant metastatic lung cancer. Study as a whole: Tumors had a median PD-L1 proportion score of 6%. Study findings and constraints: Patients were highly selected, enriched for treatment-naive, never-smoker and oncogene-addicted cases.

Specified time point: pre-treatment sample, taken before nivolumab and TIL therapy. The immunoSEQ assay was v3. Each library reached roughly 1.9 million read pairs, or 5-6 million at deep level. This table comes from immunoSEQ multiplex PCR, and its TCRdb copy is limited to in-frame clones, with some not included. The sample shows some 45,000 clones, around 85% of them seen only once. The CDR3 has 17 residues. The source is a person aged 25 to 85 with non-small cell lung cancer. Specimen: blood, collected at baseline. J is TRBJ2-5 and V is TRBV21-1; the table's D call TRBD2 went unverified against the DNA. TRBV21-1 is an annotated pseudogene. The CDR3: CASSPGTSGSQIETQYF. Here the CDR3 DNA reads TGTGCCAGCAGCCCCGGGACTAGCGGGAGCCAGATCGAGACCCAGTACTTC.